This TCR beta chain was documented in a study of T-cell reconstitution after alpha-beta-depleted transplantation in children. Unique molecular identifiers were used in preparing the TCRbeta library. TCRdb re-analysed the PCR reads in MiXCR, keeping a single row per CDR3 protein. This sample carries fewer than 450,000 distinct CDR3 sequences, 15% to 20% of them seen once, and the ten largest clones take about 41%. This clonotype was detected only a few times. The V and J ends lost 3 bases and 4 bases respectively, with 7 bases between them. CDR1 DFQATT and CDR2 SNEGSKA come from the germline V gene (reference sequence). The CDR3 loop spans 11 amino acids.

The chain recombines TRBV20-1 with TRBJ2-7; no clear D gene. This specimen was PBMCs, mostly from graft donor cells, taken 360 days after TCRalphabeta/CD19-depleted stem cell transplant. This receptor was taken from a male patient aged 2 to 9 who had a stem cell transplant for acute lymphoblastic leukemia, so the T cells may come from the graft donor. CDR3 in amino acids: CSASKQYEQYF. CDR3 coding DNA: TGCAGTGCTAGCAAACAATACGAGCAGTACTTC.